This T cell receptor (beta chain) was obtained from a study of T cells in Graves' hyperthyroidism and ophthalmopathy. Overall study results and limits: Among clonotypes expanded in thyroid above 0.001, most were also found in blood.

The J segment lost 7 bases and the V segment lost 3 bases, leaving 5 bases of the junction unmatched. The CDR3 length is 13 residues. Per the germline V gene, CDR1 is DFQATT and CDR2 is SNEGSKA (reference sequence). The CDR3 regions of TCR beta were amplified from RNA transcripts. A first-round RT-PCR of the TCR CDR3 used the HTBI primer set. TCRdb independently ran MiXCR on the multiplex PCR reads; one entry per CDR3 protein. The data show about 350,000 distinct CDR3 sequences, around 18% seen once. To note about this clonotype: The antigen remains undetermined.

The V gene is TRBV20-1, the J gene TRBJ2-2, with 7 bases fitting TRBD2. The receptor was isolated from a woman between 35 and 50 years old with Graves' ophthalmopathy. Sequencing used blood. CDR3 region: CSASGRMVGELFF. The DNA for the CDR3 is TGCAGTGCTAGCGGGAGGATGGTCGGGGAGCTGTTTTTT.